This T cell receptor (beta chain) was recovered during a study of spatial heterogeneity in lung cancer. Each TCR cDNA molecule bore a unique molecular identifier. One entry per CDR3 protein, called by TCRdb with MiXCR from the 5' RACE reads. This sample has approximately 44,000 distinct CDR3 sequences, with roughly an eighth found just once. This clonotype occurred a few times. Documented time point: sample taken at primary tumor resection. No cells were sorted before sequencing. The whole RNA sequenced was extracted from tumor, nontumor lung or frozen PBMC. The donor population consisted of just over 70 patients with untreated, early-stage non-small cell lung cancer. V was clipped by 6 bases and J by 3 bases; unmatched bases: 12. Germline V lookup: CDR1 MNHEY, CDR2 SMNVEV (reference sequence). The CDR3 has 18 amino acids.

The TCR comes from a male donor with early-stage non-small cell lung cancer. The sequences come from PBMCs, collected at surgery. The chain joins TRBV27 to TRBJ2-7; TRBD2 matches at 15 bases. The CDR3 reads CASRGGLAGGPEVYEQYF. CDR3 in DNA: TGTGCCAGCAGGGGAGGACTAGCGGGAGGGCCGGAGGTCTACGAGCAGTACTTC.